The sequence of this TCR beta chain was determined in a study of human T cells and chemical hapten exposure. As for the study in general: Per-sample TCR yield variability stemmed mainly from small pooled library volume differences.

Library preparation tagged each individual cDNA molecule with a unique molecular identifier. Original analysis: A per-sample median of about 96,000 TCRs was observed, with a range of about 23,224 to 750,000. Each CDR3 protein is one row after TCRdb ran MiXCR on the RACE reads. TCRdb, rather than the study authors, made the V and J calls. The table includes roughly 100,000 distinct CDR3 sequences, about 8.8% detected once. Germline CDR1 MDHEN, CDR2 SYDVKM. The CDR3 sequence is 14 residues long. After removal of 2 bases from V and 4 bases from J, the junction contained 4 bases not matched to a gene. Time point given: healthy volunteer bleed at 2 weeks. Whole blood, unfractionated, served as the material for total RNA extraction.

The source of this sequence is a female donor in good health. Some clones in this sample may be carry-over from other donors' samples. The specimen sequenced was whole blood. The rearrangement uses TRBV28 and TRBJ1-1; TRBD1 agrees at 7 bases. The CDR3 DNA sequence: TGTGCCAGCAGTTTAGGTGCAGGGGGCACTGAAGCTTTCTTT. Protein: CASSLGAGGTEAFF.